The clone carrying this T cell receptor (beta chain) was seen a few times. Its antigen is not known. These data originate in a study of T-cell reconstitution after alpha-beta-depleted transplantation in children. Unique molecular identifiers were incorporated during preparation of the TCRbeta library. Using its own MiXCR run on the PCR reads, TCRdb lists one record per CDR3 protein. The data show about 510,000 distinct CDR3 sequences, 10% to 12% seen once. CDR1 and CDR2 from the germline V gene are SGHVS and FNYEAQ. V gave up 4 bases and J gave up 4 bases; unmatched junction bases: 2. The CDR3 runs to 14 residues. Study-wide results and limits: Recipient T cells and thymic progenitors that survived gave rise to the high TCRbeta diversity observed at day 60 in some patients. T-cell numbers and diversity, one year after transplant, stemmed largely from T cells that were newly produced. Expanded graft clones numbering several hundred reportedly gave rise to alpha-beta T cells about two months after transplant.

The material was PBMCs, mostly from graft donor cells, obtained 180 days after TCRalphabeta/CD19-depleted stem cell transplant. This TCR was recovered from a female patient aged 2 to 10 who had a stem cell transplant for aplastic anemia, so the T cells may come from the graft donor. The J gene is TRBJ2-1, the V gene TRBV7-6; 9 bases line up with TRBD2. CDR3 DNA sequence: TGTGCCAGCAGCTCCAGCGGGAGGTACAATGAGCAGTTCTTC. As protein: CASSSSGRYNEQFF. Filled out from reference TRBV7-6 and TRBJ2-1, the complete variable domain reads GAGVSQSPRYKVTKRGQDVALRCDPISGHVSLYWYRQALGQGPEFLTYFNYEAQQDKSGLPNDRFSAERPEGSISTLTIQRTEQRDSAMYRCASSSSGRYNEQFFGPGTRLTVL.